This note documents a single T cell receptor beta chain sequence. This entry belongs to a study of shared clonotypes between healthy human individuals. From germline, CDR1 is MNHEY and CDR2 SMNVEV (reference sequence). The CDR3 sequence is 14 residues long. Trimming removed 5 bases at V and 1 base at J, with 11 bases between. TCRdb's table, derived via immunoSEQ multiplex PCR, lists solely in-frame clones and lacks some. This sample has some 1.4 million clones, with around 97% found just once. The chain is built from TRBV27 and TRBJ1-1; no reliable D call. The TCR was taken from a man aged 25-45 years in good health. The sequenced sample consisted of naive CD4+ T cells sorted from blood. The subset is: CD45RA+ positively selected. The CDR3 here is CASSLKDGNTEAFF. As DNA, the CDR3 is TGTGCCAGCAGTCTAAAGGACGGGAACACTGAAGCTTTCTTT.